This TCR beta chain was documented in a study of blood T cell repertoires in COVID-19. About the study: Researchers got acute and convalescent COVID-19 samples from the United States, Italy and Spain. Sources were T cells, B-cell-depleted T cells, or PBMCs; the material itself was cDNA or gDNA.

The CDR3 loop spans 14 amino acids. Per the germline V gene, CDR1 is MNHEY and CDR2 is SVGEGT. V dropped 6 bases and J dropped 1 base, with 13 bases sitting between them. In the original processing: Amplified reference gene primers provided the basis for estimating nucleated cell counts. Data came from immunoSEQ multiplex PCR; TCRdb stores just in-frame clones and leaves some out. V and J calls and clone size are copied from that table; D and trimming were computed from the DNA. The sample lists roughly 160,000 clones, less than 90% occurring once. Sequencing used peripheral blood. The sequence was collected from a man aged 18 to 29 with active or convalescent COVID-19. The gene calls are TRBV6-2 or TRBV6-3 and TRBJ2-7, with a possible D match to TRBD2 (6 bases). The CDR3 coding sequence is TGTGCCAGCAGCCAGCAGGAGGGATCCTACGAGCAGTACTTC. This translates into CASSQQEGSYEQYF.